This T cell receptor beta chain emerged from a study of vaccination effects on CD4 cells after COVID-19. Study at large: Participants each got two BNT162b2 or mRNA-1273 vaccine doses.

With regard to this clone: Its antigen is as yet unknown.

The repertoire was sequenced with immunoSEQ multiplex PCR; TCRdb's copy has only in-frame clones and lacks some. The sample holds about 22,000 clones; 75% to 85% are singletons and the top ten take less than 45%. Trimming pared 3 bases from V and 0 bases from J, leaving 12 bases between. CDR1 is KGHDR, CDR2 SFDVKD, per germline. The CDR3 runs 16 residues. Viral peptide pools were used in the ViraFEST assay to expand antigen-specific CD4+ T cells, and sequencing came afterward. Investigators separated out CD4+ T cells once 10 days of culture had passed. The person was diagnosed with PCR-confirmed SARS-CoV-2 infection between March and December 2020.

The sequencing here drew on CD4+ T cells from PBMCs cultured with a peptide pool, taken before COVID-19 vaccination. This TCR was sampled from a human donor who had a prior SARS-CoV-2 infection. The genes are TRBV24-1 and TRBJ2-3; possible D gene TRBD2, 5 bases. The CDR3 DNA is TGTGCCACCAGTGATACCCGGGGTTCTAGCACAGATACGCAGTATTTT. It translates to CATSDTRGSSTDTQYF.